The clone carrying this T cell receptor beta chain was detected only once. The V end lost 1 base, the J end lost 3 bases, and 9 bases lay between the germline ends. The CDR3 length is 14 residues. Per germline, CDR1 MNHNS and CDR2 SASEGT. The data belong to a study of T-cell memory formation after mild COVID-19. TCRdb re-called the 5' RACE reads with MiXCR, one entry per CDR3 protein. The data show 130,000 to 150,000 distinct CDR3 sequences, over 15% seen once. The sequencing input was PBMCs or a T cell subset sorted from them (not recorded which). This TCR was recovered from an adult woman who had mild COVID-19 (a few samples of this study predate the infection). Cell type and time point are not known. The chain carries TRBV6-1 and TRBJ1-1; D unresolved. The CDR3 DNA follows: TGTGCCAGCAGTGAAGTAGGCCCTTACACTGAAGCTTTCTTT. Its protein product is CASSEVGPYTEAFF.